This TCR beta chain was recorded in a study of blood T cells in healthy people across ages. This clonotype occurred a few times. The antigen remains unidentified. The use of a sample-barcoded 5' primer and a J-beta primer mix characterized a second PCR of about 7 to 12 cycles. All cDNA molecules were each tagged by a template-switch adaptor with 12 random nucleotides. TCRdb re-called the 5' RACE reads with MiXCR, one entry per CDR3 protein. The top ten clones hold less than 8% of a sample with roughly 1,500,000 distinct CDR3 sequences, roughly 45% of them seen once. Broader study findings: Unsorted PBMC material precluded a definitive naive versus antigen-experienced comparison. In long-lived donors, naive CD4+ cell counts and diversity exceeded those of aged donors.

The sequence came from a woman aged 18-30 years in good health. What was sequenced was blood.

The CDR3 coding sequence is TGTGCCAGCAGCTTAGTGGCCAGCGGGGGGCTCCTCCTTAATGAGCAGTTCTTC. Translating gives CASSLVASGGLLLNEQFF. The rearrangement uses TRBV7-2 and TRBJ2-1; TRBD2 aligns across 9 bases. The CDR3 has 18 residues. Germline CDR1 and CDR2: SGHTA and FQGNSA. With V trimmed by 1 base and J by 7 bases, 14 bases remained unmatched.